This TCR beta chain was captured in a study of blood T cell repertoires in COVID-19. About the research overall: The United States, Italy and Spain supplied acute and convalescent COVID-19 samples. T cells, B-cell-depleted T cells, or PBMCs provided the cDNA or gDNA that served as material.

The CDR3 totals 14 residues. V was pared by 5 bases and J by 4 bases, with 2 bases of the junction left unmatched. CDR1 is SGHVS and CDR2 is FQNEAQ in the germline V gene. Authors' data handling: Reference gene primer amplification gave nucleated cell count estimates. The data were produced by immunoSEQ multiplex PCR, yet TCRdb's version contains in-frame clones alone and is incomplete. Clone size and the V and J calls come from that table; the DNA yielded D and trimming. Among roughly 260,000 clones listed, approximately 86% were seen once. The J gene is TRBJ2-3, the V gene TRBV7-8; 11 bases are a match to TRBD2. The source of this sequence is a man aged 35 to 55 who had recovered from COVID-19. Material for sequencing was peripheral blood. This CDR3 reads CASSTSGSSDTQYF. The CDR3 DNA reads TGTGCCAGCAGCACTAGCGGGAGTTCAGATACGCAGTATTTT.